The 5 T cell receptor beta chains listed next were all sequenced from one sample in a study of cytomegalovirus exposure and HLA in healthy donors. The PCR was carried out with 60 Vbeta primers and 13 Jbeta primers. Assay used: immunoSEQ multiplex PCR; TCRdb lists only in-frame clones, some missing. The table has 140,000 or so clones, over 80% seen once; the top ten hold less than 3.5%. The sequencing input was PBMCs. Receptors were obtained from a woman aged 25 to 39 in good health and CMV-seronegative.

This chain joins TRBV5-4 and TRBJ1-1, with a possible D match to TRBD1 (5 bases). This CDR3 spans 16 amino acids. Per the germline V gene, CDR1 is SGHNT and CDR2 is YYREEE (reference sequence). Trimming took off 3 bases at V and 4 bases at J, with 19 bases between the two ends. The CDR3 sequence is CASSSQSGGSGTEAFF. The CDR3 nucleotides are TGTGCCAGCAGCTCCCAAAGTGGGGGGTCTGGCACTGAAGCTTTCTTT.

The rearrangement uses TRBV7-2 and TRBJ1-1, with no clear D. Germline lookup yields CDR1 SGHTA and CDR2 FQGNSA. The ends were cut back, 3 bases at V and 6 bases at J, with 8 bases in the middle. The CDR3 contains 12 residues. CDR3 DNA sequence: TGTGCCAGCAGCTTTGTTGCGGCTGAAGCTTTCTTT. Translated, it gives CASSFVAAEAFF.

This chain uses TRBV6-5 with TRBJ2-3, with TRBD2 identical over 10 bases. The CDR3 sequence is 15 residues long. CDR1 and CDR2 (germline): MNHEY, SVGAGI. V shed 5 bases, J shed 5 bases, and the junction held 7 bases outside the gene matches. The CDR3 spells CASSSTSGAEDTQYF. The DNA for the CDR3 is TGTGCCAGCAGTAGTACTAGCGGGGCGGAAGATACGCAGTATTTT.

This chain links TRBV11-2 with TRBJ2-7, with D perhaps TRBD1 (6 bases). The CDR3 is 16 amino acids. V shed 5 bases and J shed 3 bases, with 20 bases lying between them. From germline, CDR1 is SGHAT and CDR2 FQNNGV. CDR3: CASSLLAGGRSYEQYF. CDR3 DNA: TGTGCCAGCAGCCTACTCGCTGGGGGCAGAAGCTACGAGCAGTACTTC. The full variable domain, in which reference TRBV11-2 and TRBJ2-7 provide the parts outside the CDR3, is EAGVAQSPRYKIIEKRQSVAFWCNPISGHATLYWYQQILGQGPKLLIQFQNNGVVDDSQLPKDRFSAERLKGVDSTLKIQPAKLEDSAVYLCASSLLAGGRSYEQYFGPGTRLTVT.

The chain links TRBV5-4 to TRBJ2-2, with 7 nucleotides matching TRBD1. The CDR3 is 15 amino acids. V lost 0 bases, J lost 5 bases, and 4 bases stayed unmatched. CDR1 SGHNT and CDR2 YYREEE come from the germline V gene (reference sequence). This CDR3 is CASSLDNRGTGELFF. The CDR3 nucleotides read TGTGCCAGCAGCTTGGACAACAGGGGAACCGGGGAGCTGTTTTTT.